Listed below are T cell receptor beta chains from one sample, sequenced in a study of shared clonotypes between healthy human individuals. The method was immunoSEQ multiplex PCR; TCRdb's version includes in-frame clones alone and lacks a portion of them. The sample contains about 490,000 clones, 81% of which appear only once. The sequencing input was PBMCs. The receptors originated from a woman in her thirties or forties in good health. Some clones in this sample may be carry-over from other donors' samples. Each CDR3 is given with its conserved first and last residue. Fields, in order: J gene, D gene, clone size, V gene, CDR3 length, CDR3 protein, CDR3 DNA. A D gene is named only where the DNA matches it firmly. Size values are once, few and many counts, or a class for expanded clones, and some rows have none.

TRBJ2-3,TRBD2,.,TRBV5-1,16,CASSSGLAGGTDTQYF,TGCGCCAGCAGCTCGGGACTAGCGGGAGGGACAGATACGCAGTATTTT
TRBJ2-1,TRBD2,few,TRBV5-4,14,CASSLDASGRGEFF,TGTGCCAGCAGCTTGGACGCTAGCGGGAGGGGCGAGTTCTTC
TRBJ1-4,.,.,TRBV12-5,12,CAKGRSNEKLFF,TGTGCCAAAGGTCGGTCTAATGAAAAACTGTTTTTT
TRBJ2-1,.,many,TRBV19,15,CASSIRDWIYNEQFF,TGTGCCAGTAGTATCAGGGACTGGATCTACAATGAGCAGTTCTTC
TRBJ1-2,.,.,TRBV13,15,CASSSQGGPNYGYTF,TGTGCCAGCAGCTCCCAGGGCGGACCGAACTATGGCTACACCTTC
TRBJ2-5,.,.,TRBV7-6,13,CASSPLPQETQYF,TGTGCCAGCAGCCCCCTCCCTCAAGAGACCCAGTACTTC
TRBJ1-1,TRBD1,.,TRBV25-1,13,CASSYRDSDEAFF,TGTGCCAGCAGTTACCGGGACAGTGATGAAGCTTTCTTT
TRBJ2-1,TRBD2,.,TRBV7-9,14,CASGSGTSGNEQFF,TGTGCCAGCGGCTCCGGGACTAGCGGGAATGAGCAGTTCTTC
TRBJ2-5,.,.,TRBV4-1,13,CASSRGHQETQYF,TGCGCCAGCAGCCGGGGACATCAAGAGACCCAGTACTTC
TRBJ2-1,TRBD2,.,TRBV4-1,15,CASSQLSGSPIEQFF,TGCGCCAGCAGCCAGCTGAGCGGGAGTCCCATTGAGCAGTTCTTC
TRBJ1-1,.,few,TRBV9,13,CASSTQWNTEAFF,TGTGCCAGCAGCACCCAATGGAACACTGAAGCTTTCTTT
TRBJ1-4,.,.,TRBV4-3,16,CASSQDLWAPNEKLFF,TGCGCCAGCAGCCAAGATCTTTGGGCTCCTAATGAAAAACTGTTTTTT
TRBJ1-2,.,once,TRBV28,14,CASSFGAAHYGYTF,TGTGCCAGCAGTTTCGGGGCAGCGCACTATGGCTACACCTTC
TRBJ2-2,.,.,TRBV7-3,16,CASSSEVADYTGELFF,TGTGCCAGCAGCTCCGAGGTAGCGGACTACACCGGGGAGCTGTTTTTT
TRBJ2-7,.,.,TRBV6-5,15,CASSPRTGAYYEQYF,TGTGCCAGCAGTCCCAGGACGGGCGCCTACTACGAGCAGTACTTC
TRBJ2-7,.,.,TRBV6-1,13,CASRFRQVDEQYF,TGTGCCAGCAGATTCCGACAGGTTGACGAGCAGTACTTC
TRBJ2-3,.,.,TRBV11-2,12,CASSLLLDTQYF,TGTGCCAGCAGCTTATTGCTAGATACGCAGTATTTT
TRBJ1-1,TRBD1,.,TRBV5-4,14,CASSFTHDRGQAFF,TGTGCCAGCAGCTTCACCCACGACAGGGGGCAGGCTTTCTTT
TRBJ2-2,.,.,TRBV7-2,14,CASSFNGDTGELFF,TGTGCCAGCAGCTTCAACGGGGACACCGGGGAGCTGTTTTTT
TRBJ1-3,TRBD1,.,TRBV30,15,CAWNRDRATGNTIYF,TGTGCCTGGAACCGGGACAGGGCAACTGGAAACACCATATATTTT
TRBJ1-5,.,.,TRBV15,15,CATSRDRGTPRPQHF,TGTGCCACCAGCAGAGATCGCGGCACCCCGAGGCCCCAGCATTTT
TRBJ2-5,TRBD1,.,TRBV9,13,CASSAQGVETQYF,TGTGCCAGCAGCGCACAGGGGGTCGAGACCCAGTACTTC
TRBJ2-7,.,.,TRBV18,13,CASSPTRSYEQYF,TGTGCCAGCTCCCCGACACGGTCCTACGAGCAGTACTTC
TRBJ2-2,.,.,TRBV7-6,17,CASSFAVGGVGTGELFF,TGTGCCAGCAGCTTCGCCGTCGGGGGAGTCGGCACCGGGGAGCTGTTTTTT
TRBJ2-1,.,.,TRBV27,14,CASSVGGPENEQFF,TGTGCCAGCAGTGTCGGAGGGCCCGAAAATGAGCAGTTCTTC
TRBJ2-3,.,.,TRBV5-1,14,CASSLERGTDTQYF,TGCGCCAGCAGCTTGGAGCGGGGCACAGATACGCAGTATTTT